A single sample is the source of the 19 T cell receptor beta chains below, sequenced in a study of blood T cell repertoires in COVID-19. Libraries were prepared by immunoSEQ multiplex PCR; TCRdb keeps only in-frame clonotypes and omits some of them. This sample has about 370,000 clones; around 89% occur once, and the top ten carry approximately 3%. Sequenced input: peripheral blood. These receptors were obtained from a woman under 40 with COVID-19, enrolled during active disease.

This chain uses TRBV19 with TRBJ2-2; 10 bases fit TRBD2. The trim removed 2 bases at V and 5 bases at J, leaving 8 bases unmatched. The CDR3 spans 17 residues. Germline CDR1 LNHDA, CDR2 SQIVND (reference sequence). The CDR3 reads CASSIMASGSSTGELFF. The CDR3 DNA is TGTGCCAGTAGTATAATGGCTAGCGGGAGTTCTACCGGGGAGCTGTTTTTT.

This clone was observed a handful of times. The chain links TRBV6-5 to TRBJ1-6, with TRBD1 identical over 7 bases. The CDR3 is 15 amino acids. CDR1 and CDR2 from the germline V gene are MNHEY and SVGAGI. Trimming at V came to 4 bases and at J to 9 bases, leaving 9 bases not matched to a gene. For the CDR3, the DNA is TGTGCCAGCAGTTCGACAGGGTTCGGTGGTTCACCCCTCCACTTT. It yields the protein CASSSTGFGGSPLHF.

The genes are TRBV11-3 and TRBJ2-2, with 9 bases that match TRBD1. Germline-derived CDR1 and CDR2 are SGHNT and YENEEA. Losses at the gene ends were 3 bases for V and 6 bases for J; bases not matched to a gene: 8. The CDR3 spans 16 residues. The CDR3 coding sequence is TGTGCCAGCAGCTTCTCCGGGACAGGGAGGGCCGGGGAGCTGTTTTTT. Translated, it gives CASSFSGTGRAGELFF. Looking up the rest from reference TRBV11-3 and TRBJ2-2 gives the full variable domain: EAGVVQSPRYKIIEKKQPVAFWCNPISGHNTLYWYLQNLGQGPELLIRYENEEAVDDSQLPKDRFSAERLKGVDSTLKIQPAELGDSAVYLCASSFSGTGRAGELFFGEGSRLTVL.

The chain couples TRBV7-2 to TRBJ1-2; a possible D gene is TRBD1 (6 bases). CDR3 length: 15 residues. Germline V CDR1 and CDR2: SGHTA, FQGNSA. Trimming removed 4 bases from V and 5 bases from J, with 17 bases in between. CDR3 in DNA: TGTGCCAGCAGCTCCGGGGGGGGGCCAGGATATGGCTACACCTTC. Protein sequence: CASSSGGGPGYGYTF.

The genes are TRBV19 and TRBJ1-2, with TRBD1 as a possible D gene (6 bases). The V and J ends lost 3 bases and 6 bases respectively, with 11 bases between them. Germline CDR1 is LNHDA and CDR2 is SQIVND (reference sequence). The CDR3 extends over 13 amino acids. CDR3 loop: CASSIGPGDGYTF. Written as DNA, the CDR3 is TGTGCCAGTAGTATCGGGCCAGGGGATGGCTACACCTTC.

The genes are TRBV18 and TRBJ2-1; 9 nucleotides match TRBD1. Germline V lookup: CDR1 KGHSH, CDR2 LQKENI. CDR3 length: 14 amino acids. J was trimmed by 5 bases and V by 3 bases; bases with no gene match: 2. This CDR3 is CASSPGQGNNEQFF. The CDR3 nucleotides are TGTGCCAGCTCACCGGGACAGGGTAACAATGAGCAGTTCTTC.

This clone showed up just once. This chain joins TRBV13 and TRBJ2-5; a possible D gene is TRBD1 (6 bases). Germline V gives CDR1 PRHDT, CDR2 FYEKMQ (reference sequence). Trimming stripped 5 bases from V and 2 bases from J, with 12 bases between. The CDR3 consists of 14 residues. CDR3 in amino acids: CASSPRTDQETQYF. The CDR3 region has the DNA TGTGCCAGCAGCCCAAGGACAGATCAAGAGACCCAGTACTTC.

In its sample, this clone was seen a few times. This sequence joins TRBV7-9 and TRBJ2-7, with 7 bases matching TRBD1. Losses at the gene ends were 5 bases for V and 12 bases for J; bases not matched to a gene: 13. There are 13 residues in the CDR3. Germline CDR1 reads SEHNR; CDR2 reads FQNEAQ (reference sequence). The CDR3 spells CASSPITRQGLYF. DNA for the CDR3: TGTGCCAGCAGCCCAATTACTAGACAGGGATTGTACTTC.

In this sample, this clone turned up once. The chain uses TRBV7-2 and TRBJ2-1; 12 positions match TRBD2. This CDR3 is built from 15 residues. Germline V gene lookup returns CDR1 SGHTA and CDR2 FQGNSA. The V segment lost 5 bases and the J segment 10 bases; nucleotides outside the gene matches: 9. The CDR3 nucleotides are TGTGCCAGCAGCCAAGGGCTAGCGGGGGGGCGGGAGCAGTTCTTC. Amino acid sequence: CASSQGLAGGREQFF.

The chain uses TRBV19 and TRBJ2-1, with 7 bases that match TRBD2. Germline CDR1 and CDR2: LNHDA and SQIVND (reference sequence). The CDR3 totals 16 residues. The trim removed 7 bases at V and 0 bases at J, leaving 9 bases unmatched. The chain's CDR3 is CASTRWLAASYNEQFF. CDR3 coding DNA: TGTGCCAGTACTCGCTGGCTAGCGGCCTCCTACAATGAGCAGTTCTTC.

The CDR3 DNA follows: TGCGCCAGCAGCCAAGATGGCCTAGCGGGAGAAGGGCAAGAGACCCAGTACTTC. This sequence encodes CASSQDGLAGEGQETQYF. V is TRBV4-3 and J is TRBJ2-5; TRBD2 agrees at 10 bases. V gave up 0 bases and J gave up 2 bases; unmatched junction bases: 9. The CDR3 consists of 18 residues. The V gene's germline CDR1 is LGHNA and CDR2 YSLEER.

This sequence joins TRBV13 and TRBJ2-7; 8 nucleotides line up with TRBD1. After removal of 0 bases from V and 2 bases from J, the junction contained 0 bases not matched to a gene. Germline values: CDR1 PRHDT, CDR2 FYEKMQ (reference sequence). The length of the CDR3 is 14 residues. CDR3 nucleotides: TGTGCCAGCAGCTTAGGGGGACAGGCCTACGAGCAGTACTTC. Translated, it gives CASSLGGQAYEQYF.

The rearrangement links TRBV5-5 to TRBJ1-4; a weak D match, TRBD1 (5 bases). Per the germline V gene, CDR1 is SGHKS and CDR2 is YYEKEE (reference sequence). The CDR3 is made up of 15 amino acids. Between the trimmed V and J ends, which lost 2 bases and 7 bases, there was a span of 15 bases. The CDR3 sequence is CASSLDSFLGEKLFF. The CDR3 DNA reads as TGTGCCAGCAGCTTAGACAGCTTTCTTGGTGAAAAACTGTTTTTT.

This chain links TRBV29-1 with TRBJ1-5, with a weak D call TRBD1 (5 bases). Trimming left V 7 bases short and J 4 bases short, with 14 bases between. The germline gives CDR1 SQVTM, CDR2 ANQGSEA. This CDR3 region has 13 residues. CDR3 in amino acids: CSAGDLLNQPQHF. The DNA of the CDR3 is TGCAGCGCCGGGGACTTATTGAATCAGCCCCAGCATTTT. Complete variable domain (other parts from reference TRBV29-1 and TRBJ1-5): SAVISQKPSRDICQRGTSLTIQCQVDSQVTMMFWYRQQPGQSLTLIATANQGSEATYESGFVIDKFPISRPNLTFSTLTVSNMSPEDSSIYLCSAGDLLNQPQHFGDGTRLSIL.

The V call is TRBV4-3, the J call TRBJ1-1, with D possibly TRBD1 on 6 matching bases. The CDR3 consists of 17 residues. Trimming pared 1 base from V and 1 base from J, leaving 16 bases between. Germline V gives CDR1 LGHNA, CDR2 YSLEER. In nucleotides, the CDR3 is TGCGCCAGCAGCCAAGTCCGGACAGTCCTTGGGAACACTGAAGCTTTCTTT. This sequence encodes CASSQVRTVLGNTEAFF.

The CDR3 DNA reads as TGTGCCAGCAGCCAGGACAGGGAACGGGATGAGCAGTTCTTC. Protein: CASSQDRERDEQFF. J is TRBJ2-1 and V is TRBV7-2; 8 positions agree with TRBD1. CDR3 length: 14 residues. Germline V gives CDR1 SGHTA, CDR2 FQGNSA. Trimming took 5 bases from V and 8 from J; bases not matched to a gene: 8.

The table lists this clone with a count of one. The chain uses TRBV7-9 and TRBJ1-5; D gene ambiguous. Trimming cost V 4 bases and J 13 bases, with 11 bases left between them. CDR3 length: 11 residues. In germline, CDR1 is SEHNR, CDR2 FQNEAQ (reference sequence). The CDR3 nucleotides are TGTGCCAGCAGCTCGGGATCGTCTCAGCATTTT. Its protein product is CASSSGSSQHF.

This rearrangement joins TRBV21-1 to TRBJ2-6; the table assigns TRBD1, which was not confirmed against the DNA. TRBV21-1 is described as a pseudogene. The CDR3 has 19 residues. The CDR3 protein is CATHRGTGQGLSGANVLTF. The CDR3 nucleotides read TGTGCCACGCATCGAGGGACCGGCCAGGGGCTATCTGGGGCCAACGTCCTGACTTTC.

The chain recombines TRBV11-1 with TRBJ1-1, with D perhaps TRBD1 (6 bases). V dropped 0 bases and J dropped 11 bases, with 16 bases sitting between them. This CDR3 spans 14 amino acids. In germline, CDR1 is SGHAT, CDR2 FQDESV (reference sequence). The CDR3 is CASSLASQGQGAFF. Written as DNA, the CDR3 is TGTGCCAGCAGCTTAGCGTCGCAGGGCCAGGGGGCTTTCTTT.